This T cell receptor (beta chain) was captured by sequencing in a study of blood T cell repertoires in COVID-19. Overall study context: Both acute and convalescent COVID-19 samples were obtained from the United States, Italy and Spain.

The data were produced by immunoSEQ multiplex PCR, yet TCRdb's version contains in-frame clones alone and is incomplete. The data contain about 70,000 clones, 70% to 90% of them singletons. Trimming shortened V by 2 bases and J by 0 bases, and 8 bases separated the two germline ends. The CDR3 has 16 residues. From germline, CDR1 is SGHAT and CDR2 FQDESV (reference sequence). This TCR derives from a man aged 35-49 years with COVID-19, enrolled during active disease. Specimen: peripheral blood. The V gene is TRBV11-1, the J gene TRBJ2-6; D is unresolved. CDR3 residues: CASSLQASSGANVLTF. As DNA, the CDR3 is TGTGCCAGCAGCTTACAGGCCAGCTCTGGGGCCAACGTCCTGACTTTC.